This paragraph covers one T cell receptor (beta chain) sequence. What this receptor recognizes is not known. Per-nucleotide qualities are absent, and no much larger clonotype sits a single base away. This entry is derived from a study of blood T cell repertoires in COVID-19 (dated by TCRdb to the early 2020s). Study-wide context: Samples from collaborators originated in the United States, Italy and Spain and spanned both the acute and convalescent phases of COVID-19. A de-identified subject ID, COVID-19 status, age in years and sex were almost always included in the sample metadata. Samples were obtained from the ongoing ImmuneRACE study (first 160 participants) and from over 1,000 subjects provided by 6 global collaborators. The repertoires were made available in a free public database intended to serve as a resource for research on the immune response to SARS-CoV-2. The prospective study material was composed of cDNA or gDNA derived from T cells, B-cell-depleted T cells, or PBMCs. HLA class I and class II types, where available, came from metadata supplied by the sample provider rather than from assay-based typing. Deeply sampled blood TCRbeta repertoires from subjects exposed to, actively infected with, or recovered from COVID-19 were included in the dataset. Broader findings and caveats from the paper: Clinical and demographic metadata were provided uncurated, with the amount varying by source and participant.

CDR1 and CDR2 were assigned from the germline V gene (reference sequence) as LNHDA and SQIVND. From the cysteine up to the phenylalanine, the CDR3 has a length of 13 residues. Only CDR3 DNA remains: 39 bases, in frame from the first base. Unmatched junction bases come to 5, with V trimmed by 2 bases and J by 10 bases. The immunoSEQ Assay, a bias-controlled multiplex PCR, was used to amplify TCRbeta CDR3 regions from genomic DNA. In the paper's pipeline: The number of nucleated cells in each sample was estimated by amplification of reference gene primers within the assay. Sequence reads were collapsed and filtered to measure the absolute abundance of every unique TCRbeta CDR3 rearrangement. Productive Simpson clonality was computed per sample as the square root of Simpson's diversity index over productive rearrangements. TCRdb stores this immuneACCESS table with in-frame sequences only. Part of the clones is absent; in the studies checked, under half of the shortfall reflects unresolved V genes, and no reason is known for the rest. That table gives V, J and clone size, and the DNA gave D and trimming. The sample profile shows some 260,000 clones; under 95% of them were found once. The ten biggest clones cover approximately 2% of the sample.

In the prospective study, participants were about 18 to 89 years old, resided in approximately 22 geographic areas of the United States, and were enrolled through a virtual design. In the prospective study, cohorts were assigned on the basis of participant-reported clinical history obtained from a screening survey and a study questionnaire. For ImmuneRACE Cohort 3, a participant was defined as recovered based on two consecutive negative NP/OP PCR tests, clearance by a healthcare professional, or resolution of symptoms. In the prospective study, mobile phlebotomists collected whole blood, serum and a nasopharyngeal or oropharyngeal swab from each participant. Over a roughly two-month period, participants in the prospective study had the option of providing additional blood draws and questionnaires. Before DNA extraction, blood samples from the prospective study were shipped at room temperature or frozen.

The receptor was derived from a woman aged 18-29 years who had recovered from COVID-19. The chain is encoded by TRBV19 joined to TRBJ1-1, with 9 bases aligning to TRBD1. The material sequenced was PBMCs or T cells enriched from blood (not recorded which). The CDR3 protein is CASSISRDRVAFF. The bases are TGTGCCAGTAGTATATCCAGGGACAGGGTAGCTTTCTTT.